The clone carrying this TCR beta chain occurred once. This sample stems from a study of blood T cell repertoires in COVID-19. V was clipped by 2 bases and J by 0 bases; unmatched bases: 8. Germline CDR1 SGHRS, CDR2 YFSETQ. This CDR3 is built from 17 residues. Sequenced by immunoSEQ multiplex PCR; TCRdb stores in-frame clones only, minus some. Among about 200,000 clones listed, roughly four fifths were seen once. Sequenced sample: PBMCs or T cells enriched from blood (not recorded which). The chain employs TRBV5-1 and TRBJ2-7; 10 bases map to TRBD2. The source of this sequence is a man aged 35 to 55 who had recovered from COVID-19. CDR3 loop: CASSFGLAAFTSYEQYF. CDR3 in DNA: TGCGCCAGCAGCTTCGGACTAGCGGCCTTTACCTCCTACGAGCAGTACTTC.